The 32 T cell receptor beta chains presented below share a single source sample, sequenced in a study of immune evolution from preneoplasia to lung adenocarcinoma. Method: immunoSEQ multiplex PCR; TCRdb's copy keeps in-frame clones and lacks some. The sample lists roughly 9,900 clones, 82% seen once, with around 3.3% in the top ten. The specimen sequenced was FFPE minimally invasive lung adenocarcinoma tissue. The receptors stem from a person aged 65 to 79 with lung adenocarcinoma.

The chain couples TRBV2 to TRBJ2-3, with D possibly being TRBD1 or TRBD2 (5 bases each). The CDR3 consists of 14 residues. In germline, CDR1 is SNHLY, CDR2 FYNNEI. Trimming cost V 4 bases and J 1 base, with 9 bases left between them. For the CDR3, the DNA is TGTGCCAGCAGTGCGAGGGGCGGCACAGATACGCAGTATTTT. Its translation: CASSARGGTDTQYF. Variable domain in full (rest from reference TRBV2 and TRBJ2-3): EPEVTQTPSHQVTQMGQEVILRCVPISNHLYFYWYRQILGQKVEFLVSFYNNEISEKSEIFDDQFSVERPDGSNFTLKIRSTKLEDSAMYFCASSARGGTDTQYFGPGTRLTVL.

The chain employs TRBV4-1 and TRBJ1-3; D is uncertain. Germline values: CDR1 MGHRA, CDR2 YSYEKL. V was cut by 2 bases and J by 0 bases, with 8 bases left in between. The CDR3 loop spans 15 amino acids. The CDR3 nucleotides are TGCGCCAGCAGCCAAATCGGAAGCTCTGGAAACACCATATATTTT. Its protein is CASSQIGSSGNTIYF.

The chain employs TRBV9 and TRBJ2-2; TRBD1 agrees at 7 bases. CDR1 SGDLS and CDR2 YYNGEE come from the germline V gene. The CDR3 loop spans 16 amino acids. Germline trimming cut 2 bases from V and 5 bases from J; bases unmatched to any gene: 9. CDR3 amino acids: CASSVDGAGGTGELFF. The CDR3 DNA reads as TGTGCCAGCAGCGTCGACGGGGCAGGGGGTACCGGGGAGCTGTTTTTT.

The chain employs TRBV28 and TRBJ1-1, with D maybe TRBD1 (6 bases). Trimming shortened V by 6 bases and J by 7 bases, and 18 bases separated the two germline ends. Germline CDR1 is MDHEN and CDR2 is SYDVKM. The CDR3 contains 14 residues. The CDR3 sequence: CASSLPDSKNEAFF. CDR3 DNA sequence: TGTGCCAGCAGCCTACCGGACAGTAAGAATGAAGCTTTCTTT.

This clone was picked up one time. The V call is TRBV27, the J call TRBJ2-3; 7 bases are a match to TRBD2. This CDR3 is built from 14 residues. Germline loops: CDR1 MNHEY, CDR2 SMNVEV (reference sequence). Losses at the gene ends were 3 bases for V and 4 bases for J; bases not matched to a gene: 4. CDR3: CASSLREPADTQYF. The CDR3 nucleotides read TGTGCCAGCAGTTTGCGGGAGCCCGCAGATACGCAGTATTTT.

The V and J genes are TRBV2 and TRBJ1-5; no definite D call. Trimming removed 7 bases from V and 4 bases from J, with 14 bases in between. Germline-derived CDR1 and CDR2 are SNHLY and FYNNEI. This CDR3 comprises 14 residues. This chain's CDR3 is CASIGVGRNQPQHF. The CDR3 nucleotides are TGTGCCAGCATCGGGGTGGGAAGAAATCAGCCCCAGCATTTT.

This sequence joins TRBV28 and TRBJ1-3; tentative D call: TRBD1 (6 bases). CDR1 is MDHEN and CDR2 is SYDVKM in the germline V gene. CDR3 length: 15 amino acids. The V and J ends lost 4 bases and 0 bases respectively, with 10 bases between them. DNA of the CDR3: TGTGCCAGCAGTTGGGGGGCCCCCTCTGGAAACACCATATATTTT. Translating gives CASSWGAPSGNTIYF.

A single count supports this clone. The chain combines TRBV19 with TRBJ1-5; 8 bases match TRBD1. The germline CDR1 and CDR2 sequences are LNHDA and SQIVND (reference sequence). V shed 5 bases and J 3 bases; nucleotides not matched to a gene: 6. CDR3 size: 15 residues. This chain's CDR3 is CASSAQGETNQPQHF. DNA of the CDR3: TGTGCCAGTAGTGCACAGGGGGAGACCAATCAGCCCCAGCATTTT.

V gene TRBV18 combines with J gene TRBJ1-2; TRBD1 agrees at 9 bases. The CDR3 has 13 residues. J was trimmed by 8 bases and V by 5 bases; bases with no gene match: 6. Germline assignment: CDR1 KGHSH and CDR2 LQKENI. In nucleotides, the CDR3 is TGTGCCAGCTCATTGGGGACAGGGCACGGCTACACCTTC. This translates into CASSLGTGHGYTF.

This clone is deemed medium-sized. This chain joins TRBV19 and TRBJ1-5; D is ambiguous. Germline CDR1 and CDR2: LNHDA and SQIVND (reference sequence). V was pared by 3 bases and J by 9 bases, with 15 bases between. This CDR3 has 14 amino acids. The DNA for the CDR3 is TGTGCCAGTAGTATCCAGACATCCCTTGCGCCCCAGCATTTT. This translates into CASSIQTSLAPQHF.

The V call is TRBV28, the J call TRBJ1-6; D remains unclear. The CDR3 has 14 residues. Per germline, CDR1 MDHEN and CDR2 SYDVKM. Trimming shortened V by 5 bases and J by 2 bases, and 7 bases separated the two germline ends. The CDR3 DNA reads TGTGCCAGCAGTAGAATACCCTATAATTCACCCCTCCACTTT. Its translation is CASSRIPYNSPLHF. Drawing the rest from reference TRBV28 and TRBJ1-6, the complete variable domain is DVKVTQSSRYLVKRTGEKVFLECVQDMDHENMFWYRQDPGLGLRLIYFSYDVKMKEKGDIPEGYSVSREKKERFSLILESASTNQTSMYLCASSRIPYNSPLHFGNGTRLTVT.

The chain has TRBV30 and TRBJ1-3; no clear D gene. Trimming removed 1 base from V and 3 bases from J, with 10 bases in between. The CDR3 runs to 14 residues. The germline CDR1 and CDR2 sequences are GTSNPN and SVGIG (reference sequence). This CDR3 reads CAWSENVGGNTIYF. The CDR3 DNA is TGTGCCTGGAGTGAGAACGTTGGTGGAAACACCATATATTTT.

This clone has only one observation. V and J are TRBV5-1 and TRBJ2-3; 11 bases align to TRBD2. V lost 4 bases and J lost 0; bases outside the gene matches: 7. The length of the CDR3 is 17 residues. Germline V gene lookup returns CDR1 SGHRS and CDR2 YFSETQ. The CDR3 nucleotides are TGCGCCAGCAGCGGGCTAGCGGGGGGCCTTAGCACAGATACGCAGTATTTT. Translation gives CASSGLAGGLSTDTQYF.

The rearrangement links TRBV5-5 to TRBJ1-6; D perhaps matches TRBD1 (5 bases). There are 16 residues in the CDR3. V was clipped by 3 bases and J by 4 bases, with 14 bases between them. Germline V CDR1 and CDR2: SGHKS, YYEKEE (reference sequence). This chain's CDR3 is CASSYFGQRYNSPLHF. CDR3 bases: TGTGCCAGCAGCTACTTCGGACAAAGGTATAATTCACCCCTCCACTTT.

The chain uses TRBV5-1 and TRBJ1-4, with a weak D call TRBD1 (6 bases). The ends were cut back, 3 bases at V and 6 bases at J, with 15 bases in the middle. CDR3 length: 15 amino acids. Germline CDR1 reads SGHRS; CDR2 reads YFSETQ. The CDR3 spells CASSSTSNRDEKLFF. The CDR3, as DNA: TGCGCCAGCAGCTCAACATCGAACAGGGATGAAAAACTGTTTTTT.

V gene TRBV7-6 combines with J gene TRBJ2-1; 7 bases agree with TRBD2. Germline V gives CDR1 SGHVS, CDR2 FNYEAQ. J gave up 0 bases and V 1 base, and 3 bases lay outside the gene matches. The CDR3 consists of 16 residues. The CDR3 region is CASSLVPSGSYNEQFF. In DNA, the CDR3 is TGTGCCAGCAGCTTAGTCCCTAGCGGCTCCTACAATGAGCAGTTCTTC.

This clone has only a few counts. The chain couples TRBV18 to TRBJ1-2; D is perhaps TRBD1 (6 bases). Germline CDR1 reads KGHSH; CDR2 reads LQKENI. The CDR3 loop spans 15 amino acids. Trimming took off 3 bases at V and 0 bases at J, with 11 bases between the two ends. CDR3 loop: CASSPDRVANYGYTF. DNA for the CDR3: TGTGCCAGCTCACCGGACAGAGTAGCTAACTATGGCTACACCTTC.

The gene calls are TRBV2 and TRBJ2-2; a possible D gene is TRBD2 (5 bases). This CDR3 contains 15 residues. The germline V and J ends were trimmed by 5 bases and 5 bases, with 15 bases remaining between them. Germline lookup yields CDR1 SNHLY and CDR2 FYNNEI. The CDR3 DNA follows: TGTGCCAGCAGTACGATGCCGGGGAAGACCGGGGAGCTGTTTTTT. Residues: CASSTMPGKTGELFF.

The rearrangement joins TRBV5-1 to TRBJ1-6; TRBD1 might be the D (5 bases). V shed 4 bases and J shed 9 bases, with 17 bases lying between them. Germline V CDR1 and CDR2: SGHRS, YFSETQ. The CDR3 has 15 amino acids. CDR3 in amino acids: CASSPYGGSGSPLHF. CDR3 coding DNA: TGCGCCAGCAGCCCCTACGGGGGGTCGGGTTCACCCCTCCACTTT.

The chain is built from TRBV18 and TRBJ1-3; D remains ambiguous. Germline V gene data show CDR1 as KGHSH and CDR2 as LQKENI. The germline V and J ends were trimmed by 3 bases and 0 bases, with 9 bases remaining between them. The CDR3 consists of 15 residues. The CDR3 nucleotides are TGTGCCAGCTCACCTGCGGAGAGCTCTGGAAACACCATATATTTT. It yields the protein CASSPAESSGNTIYF.

This clone was picked up a small number of times. V gene TRBV5-1 combines with J gene TRBJ1-3; no reliable D call. V was trimmed by 4 bases and J by 0 bases, leaving 8 bases between them. The CDR3 is 14 residues long. The V gene's germline CDR1 is SGHRS and CDR2 YFSETQ. The CDR3 DNA reads as TGCGCCAGCAGCCTCGGAAACTCTGGAAACACCATATATTTT. Translation gives CASSLGNSGNTIYF.

V usage is TRBV6-1 and J usage is TRBJ1-5; D gene uncertain. The CDR3 covers 15 residues. Looked up from germline, CDR1 is MNHNS and CDR2 is SASEGT. V lost 3 bases to trimming and J lost 4 bases, with 13 bases between them. CDR3 residues: CASSDQDLLNQPQHF. Here the CDR3 DNA reads TGTGCCAGCAGTGATCAGGACTTATTAAATCAGCCCCAGCATTTT.

The chain couples TRBV6-6 to TRBJ2-7; 7 nucleotides align to TRBD1. CDR1 and CDR2 (germline): MNHNY, SVGAGI (reference sequence). The CDR3 has 15 amino acids. Trimming took 2 bases from V and 0 from J; bases not matched to a gene: 4. CDR3 sequence reads: CASSYKTGTSYEQYF. The CDR3 nucleotides read TGTGCCAGCAGTTACAAGACAGGGACCTCCTACGAGCAGTACTTC.

The chain links TRBV7-9 to TRBJ2-7; D unresolved. The CDR3 has 13 amino acids. Germline lookup yields CDR1 SEHNR and CDR2 FQNEAQ (reference sequence). Trimming left V 2 bases short and J 6 bases short, with 11 bases between. CDR3 sequence: CASSLSGPGEQYF. CDR3 bases: TGTGCCAGCAGCTTAAGTGGGCCGGGCGAGCAGTACTTC.

This clone was seen a handful of times. The V call is TRBV6-1, the J call TRBJ1-5, with D possibly TRBD1 on 5 matching bases. This CDR3 contains 15 residues. Germline assignment: CDR1 MNHNS and CDR2 SASEGT. V lost 6 bases, J lost 3 bases, and 15 bases lay in between. CDR3 sequence (DNA): TGTGCCAGCAGAGTCACTACAGGCGACAATCAGCCCCAGCATTTT. It specifies CASRVTTGDNQPQHF.

The CDR3 protein is CASSVEAAGSEAFF. CDR3 in DNA: TGTGCCAGCAGCGTAGAAGCGGCAGGCTCCGAAGCTTTCTTT. J is TRBJ1-1 and V is TRBV9, with D unresolved. The CDR3 covers 14 residues. The V gene lost 0 bases and the J gene lost 8 bases, with 14 bases spanning the gap. Germline loops: CDR1 SGDLS, CDR2 YYNGEE.

This sequence joins TRBV4-1 and TRBJ2-7; tentatively, D is TRBD2 (6 bases). Germline CDR1 reads MGHRA; CDR2 reads YSYEKL. The CDR3 is made up of 18 amino acids. Trimming left V 1 base short and J 0 bases short, with 19 bases between. The CDR3: CASSQVGPGVEGSYEQYF. In nucleotides, the CDR3 is TGCGCCAGCAGCCAAGTTGGGCCGGGGGTAGAGGGCTCCTACGAGCAGTACTTC.

The rearrangement joins TRBV7-9 to TRBJ2-1; TRBD2 agrees at 14 bases. This CDR3 is 15 amino acids long. Germline trimming cut 4 bases from V and 9 bases from J; bases unmatched to any gene: 5. The germline CDR1 and CDR2 sequences are SEHNR and FQNEAQ (reference sequence). In DNA form, the CDR3 reads TGTGCCAGCAGCTCGGGACTAGCGGGAGTGTCTGAGCAGTTCTTC. Protein product: CASSSGLAGVSEQFF.

The chain carries TRBV5-6 and TRBJ1-2; D unclear. Germline V gives CDR1 SGHDT, CDR2 YYEEEE. V was clipped by 4 bases and J by 5 bases, with 6 bases between them. CDR3 length: 11 amino acids. The CDR3 sequence is CASSRGYGYTF. CDR3 sequence (DNA): TGTGCCAGCAGCCGGGGATATGGCTACACCTTC.

This clone was seen a few times. The rearrangement links TRBV30 to TRBJ1-5; TRBD1 matches at 7 bases. This CDR3 has 13 residues. V gave up 2 bases and J gave up 4 bases; unmatched junction bases: 2. Germline V gene sequence: CDR1 GTSNPN, CDR2 SVGIG (reference sequence). Here the CDR3 reads CAWSNRGNQPQHF. For the CDR3, the DNA is TGTGCCTGGAGTAACAGGGGAAATCAGCCCCAGCATTTT.

The V and J genes are TRBV6-1 and TRBJ1-6; weak D call: TRBD1 (5 bases). Trimming took off 6 bases at V and 7 bases at J, with 13 bases between the two ends. The CDR3 is 14 residues long. Germline V gene lookup returns CDR1 MNHNS and CDR2 SASEGT. The CDR3 DNA reads TGTGCCAGCAGGCCCGACGGGGGGAATTCACCCCTCCACTTT. It specifies CASRPDGGNSPLHF.

The table lists this clone with a few counts. The V gene is TRBV2, the J gene TRBJ1-1; no clear D. This CDR3 has 13 amino acids. Looked up from germline, CDR1 is SNHLY and CDR2 is FYNNEI. V was shortened by 4 bases and J by 3 bases, with 9 bases between the two germline ends. The CDR3 DNA sequence: TGTGCCAGCAGTGCAGGAGGTGACACTGAAGCTTTCTTT. It yields the protein CASSAGGDTEAFF.